This T cell receptor beta chain was observed in a study of regulatory T cells in long-lasting Graves disease. Study in general: The study counted Graves' disease as persistent given over 5 years of antithyroid drugs and positive TSH receptor antibodies. Broader study findings: Persistent disease preferred TRBV28, TRBJ1-2 and TRBJ2-5. Clonotypes that were public and shared totalled 2,741 in persistent patients versus 900 to 1,000 in new patients.

Arm-PCR of CDR3 regions and iRepertoire HTBI primers were used to build TCR beta libraries. Via MiXCR, TCRdb re-called the multiplex PCR reads, giving one row per CDR3 protein. The sample lists a few hundred thousand distinct CDR3 sequences; approximately 21% were seen once. Details on this clonotype: Antigen: not known.

Time point denoted: persistent/refractory GD, antithyroid drugs over 5 years with positive TRAb. Isolated PBMC RNA provided the starting material for the TCR library. An endocrinology unit in Xi'an, China, supplied the patients. V was shortened by 4 bases and J by 2 bases, with 15 bases between the two germline ends. CDR1 is MNHEY and CDR2 is SMNVEV in the germline V gene (reference sequence). The CDR3 loop spans 15 amino acids. The sample in question was peripheral blood mononuclear cells (PBMCs), obtained when the disease was refractory, from a patient treated with antithyroid drugs. This clonotype was obtained from a female donor with Graves disease. The J gene is TRBJ2-7, the V gene TRBV27; no reliable D call. The CDR3 region is CASSSPAAGPYEQYF. The CDR3, as DNA: TGTGCCAGCAGTTCCCCCGCGGCCGGCCCCTACGAGCAGTACTTC.